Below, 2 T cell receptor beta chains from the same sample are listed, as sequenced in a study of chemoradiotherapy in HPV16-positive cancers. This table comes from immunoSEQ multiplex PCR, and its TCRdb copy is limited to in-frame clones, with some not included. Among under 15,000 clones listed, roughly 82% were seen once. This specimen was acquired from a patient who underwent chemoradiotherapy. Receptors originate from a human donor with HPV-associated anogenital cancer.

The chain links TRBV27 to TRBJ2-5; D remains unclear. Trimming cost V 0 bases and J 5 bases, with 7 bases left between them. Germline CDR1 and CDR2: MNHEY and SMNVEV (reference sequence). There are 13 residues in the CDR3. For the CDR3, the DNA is TGTGCCAGCAGTTTATCGGCCTGGGAGACCCAGTACTTC. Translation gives CASSLSAWETQYF.

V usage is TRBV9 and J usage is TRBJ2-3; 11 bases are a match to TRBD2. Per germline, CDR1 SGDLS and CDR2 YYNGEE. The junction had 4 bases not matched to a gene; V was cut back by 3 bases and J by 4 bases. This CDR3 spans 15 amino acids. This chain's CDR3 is CASSAQLAGADTQYF. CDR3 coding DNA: TGTGCCAGCAGCGCCCAACTAGCGGGAGCAGATACGCAGTATTTT.